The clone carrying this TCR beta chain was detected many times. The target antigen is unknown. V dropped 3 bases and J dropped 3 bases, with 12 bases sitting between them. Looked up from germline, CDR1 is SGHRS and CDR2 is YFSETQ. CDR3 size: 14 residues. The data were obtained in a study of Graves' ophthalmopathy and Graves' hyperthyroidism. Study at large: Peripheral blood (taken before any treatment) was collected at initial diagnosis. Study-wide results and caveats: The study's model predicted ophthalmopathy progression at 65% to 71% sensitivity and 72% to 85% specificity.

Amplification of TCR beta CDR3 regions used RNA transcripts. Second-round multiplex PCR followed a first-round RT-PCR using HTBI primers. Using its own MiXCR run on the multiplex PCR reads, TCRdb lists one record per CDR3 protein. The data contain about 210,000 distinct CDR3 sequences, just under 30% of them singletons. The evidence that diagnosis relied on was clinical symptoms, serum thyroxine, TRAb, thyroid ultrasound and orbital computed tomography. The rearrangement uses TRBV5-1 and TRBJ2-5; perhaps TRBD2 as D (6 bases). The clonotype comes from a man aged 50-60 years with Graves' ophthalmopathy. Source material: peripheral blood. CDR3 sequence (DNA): TGCGCCAGCAGCTACTGGGAGGCGGAAGAGACCCAGTACTTC. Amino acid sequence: CASSYWEAEETQYF. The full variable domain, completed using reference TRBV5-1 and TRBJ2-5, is KAGVTQTPRYLIKTRGQQVTLSCSPISGHRSVSWYQQTPGQGLQFLFEYFSETQRNKGNFPGRFSGRQFSNSRSEMNVSTLELGDSALYLCASSYWEAEETQYFGPGTRLLVL.